The 26 T cell receptor beta chains below come from one sample, sequenced in a study of shared clonotypes between healthy human individuals (dated by TCRdb to 2019 to 2021). The receptor library was made with the immunoSEQ multiplex PCR assay. Here the immuneACCESS table is served through TCRdb, limited to in-frame sequences with V and J called. Missing clones are a known gap in these copies; in checked studies unresolved V genes cover under half, and the rest lacks a known reason. In this sample the table shows roughly 1 million clones, 75% to 85% of which occur a single time. The biggest ten clones account for under 0.65% of the sample. The sample was memory CD4+ T cells from PBMCs. Read against the paper, the sample's cell subset or site label means: CD45RA-negative fraction. These receptor sequences come from a man aged 18 to 29 in good health. Some clones in this sample may be carry-over from other donors' samples.

The V gene is TRBV5-4, the J gene TRBJ2-1; 9 nucleotides match TRBD2. The CDR3 runs to 17 residues. Unmatched junction bases numbered 10, after V lost 4 bases and J lost 2 bases. Germline CDR1 and CDR2: SGHNT and YYREEE (reference sequence). CDR3 sequence reads: CASSPKPGLAPYNEQFF. Here the CDR3 DNA reads TGTGCCAGCAGCCCGAAACCTGGACTAGCGCCCTACAATGAGCAGTTCTTC.

This clone has a handful of counts. The chain combines TRBV30 with TRBJ1-1, with D unclear. The CDR3 loop spans 13 amino acids. Germline values: CDR1 GTSNPN, CDR2 SVGIG (reference sequence). Between the trimmed V and J ends, which lost 2 bases and 0 bases, there was a span of 7 bases. The CDR3 sequence: CAWSKTVNTEAFF. Written as DNA, the CDR3 is TGTGCCTGGAGTAAGACGGTGAACACTGAAGCTTTCTTT.

Regarding this clone: Other DNA sequences in this specimen translate into the identical CDR3. The CDR3 sequence is CASSLAPGYEQYF. The CDR3 DNA is TGTGCCAGCAGTTTAGCCCCGGGATACGAGCAGTACTTC. The rearrangement uses TRBV27 and TRBJ2-7, with a tentative D call TRBD2 (5 bases). This CDR3 has 13 amino acids. Deletions cut 2 bases from V and 4 bases from J, with 9 bases between. Germline CDR1 and CDR2: MNHEY and SMNVEV (reference sequence).

This clone appeared a single time. The J gene is TRBJ1-2, the V gene TRBV18; D possibly corresponds to TRBD1 (5 bases). The CDR3 has 15 amino acids. Germline V gene lookup returns CDR1 KGHSH and CDR2 LQKENI. V was pared by 2 bases and J by 4 bases, with 14 bases between. The CDR3, as DNA: TGTGCCAGCTCACCAATTGCGGAAGGGGTCTATGGCTACACCTTC. The encoded protein is CASSPIAEGVYGYTF.

Comment on this clone: The sample has other DNA sequences that encode this CDR3 too. The V gene is TRBV30, the J gene TRBJ1-1; 8 bases map to TRBD1. Germline CDR1 and CDR2: GTSNPN and SVGIG (reference sequence). The CDR3 extends over 14 amino acids. Trimming cost V 3 bases and J 0 bases; bases outside gene matches: 3. DNA of the CDR3: TGTGCCTGGAGACGACAGGGGATGAACACTGAAGCTTTCTTT. Its protein product is CAWRRQGMNTEAFF.

V and J are TRBV6-6 and TRBJ1-5; the D gene is possibly TRBD1 (5 bases). Per germline, CDR1 MNHNY and CDR2 SVGAGI (reference sequence). V was cut by 2 bases and J by 6 bases, with 8 bases left in between. The CDR3 extends over 13 amino acids. DNA for the CDR3: TGTGCCAGCAGTTACGGGGCCAGTCAGCCCCAGCATTTT. Translated, it gives CASSYGASQPQHF.

This clone was observed a handful of times. The chain combines TRBV5-4 with TRBJ2-1, with TRBD2 matching over 7 bases. The ends lost 1 base at V and 7 bases at J; junction bases unmatched: 8. This CDR3 is 15 amino acids long. The germline V gene has CDR1 SGHNT and CDR2 YYREEE (reference sequence). This chain's CDR3 is CASSLSGNPRNEQFF. For the CDR3, the DNA is TGTGCCAGCAGCTTGAGCGGGAACCCCCGGAATGAGCAGTTCTTC.

The chain links TRBV15 to TRBJ2-5; D tentatively fits TRBD1 or TRBD2 (5 bases each). The end of the DNA fits TRBJ2-7 better, so the J call may be wrong. Germline V gene data show CDR1 as LNHNV and CDR2 as YYDKDF (reference sequence). The CDR3 length is 14 residues. CDR3 in amino acids: CATSRDRGRYEQYF. The CDR3 DNA follows: TGTGCCACCAGCAGAGACCGGGGCCGCTACGAGCAGTACTTC.

This clone appeared a few times. J is TRBJ2-1 and V is TRBV9, with TRBD2 matching over 7 bases. V dropped 0 bases and J dropped 3; count of bases not matched to a gene: 3. CDR1 SGDLS and CDR2 YYNGEE come from the germline V gene. This CDR3 region has 15 residues. CDR3 DNA sequence: TGTGCCAGCAGCGTAGAGAGCGGGAACTACAATGAGCAGTTCTTC. It is translated as CASSVESGNYNEQFF.

This chain connects TRBV6-6 to TRBJ2-7; 7 positions agree with TRBD2. The length of the CDR3 is 15 residues. Unmatched junction bases numbered 15, after V lost 7 bases and J lost 6 bases. Per the germline V gene, CDR1 is MNHNY and CDR2 is SVGAGI (reference sequence). CDR3 protein: CASNNRRERGAEQYF. The DNA of the CDR3 is TGTGCCAGCAACAACCGGCGGGAGCGAGGGGCCGAGCAGTACTTC.

The J gene is TRBJ1-2, the V gene TRBV19; no clear D gene. This CDR3 region has 14 residues. Germline lookup yields CDR1 LNHDA and CDR2 SQIVND (reference sequence). Trimming removed 2 bases at V and 1 base at J, with 8 bases between. The CDR3 sequence: CASSISWVNYGYTF. In nucleotides, the CDR3 is TGTGCCAGTAGTATAAGTTGGGTTAACTATGGCTACACCTTC.

The V and J genes are TRBV18 and TRBJ1-5, with a weak D call TRBD1 (5 bases). Germline CDR1 KGHSH, CDR2 LQKENI. There are 12 residues in the CDR3. Trimming left V 1 base short and J 14 bases short, with 12 bases between. CDR3 sequence reads: CASSPLQKGKHF. The CDR3 DNA reads as TGTGCCAGCTCACCACTCCAGAAGGGGAAGCATTTT.

The genes are TRBV10-1 and TRBJ1-5; the D gene is possibly TRBD1 (5 bases). The CDR3 sequence is 16 residues long. CDR1 WNHNN and CDR2 SYGVQD come from the germline V gene (reference sequence). Trimming stripped 8 bases from V and 4 bases from J, with 21 bases between. The CDR3 loop is CASGDRDCYLNQPQHF. The CDR3 DNA reads TGCGCCAGCGGAGACAGAGACTGCTACCTAAATCAGCCCCAGCATTTT.

The chain employs TRBV21-1 and TRBJ2-7; the table's D gene call, TRBD2, was not cross checked with the DNA. TRBV21-1 is recorded as a pseudogene. The CDR3 runs 17 residues. CDR3 sequence (DNA): TGTGCCAGCAGCAAAGTGGGGCTAGCGGGAGTCTCTTACGAGCAGTACTTC. This encodes CASSKVGLAGVSYEQYF.

The gene calls are TRBV29-1 and TRBJ2-1; D possibly corresponds to TRBD1 (6 bases). The CDR3 runs to 14 residues. Per germline, CDR1 SQVTM and CDR2 ANQGSEA. V lost 4 bases to trimming and J lost 2 bases, with 12 bases between them. The CDR3 coding sequence is TGCAGCGTTGTCAGGGGAAACCCCTACAATGAGCAGTTCTTC. It yields the protein CSVVRGNPYNEQFF.

This clone was seen only once. This sequence joins TRBV5-6 and TRBJ2-7; 7 bases match TRBD1. Germline V lookup: CDR1 SGHDT, CDR2 YYEEEE. The J segment lost 1 base and the V segment lost 0 bases, leaving 4 bases of the junction unmatched. The CDR3 consists of 15 residues. As DNA, the CDR3 is TGTGCCAGCAGCTTGGGGAGACAGGGATCCTACGAGCAGTACTTC. Protein product: CASSLGRQGSYEQYF. Using reference TRBV5-6 and TRBJ2-7 for the parts outside the CDR3, the full variable domain is DAGVTQSPTHLIKTRGQQVTLRCSPKSGHDTVSWYQQALGQGPQFIFQYYEEEERQRGNFPDRFSGHQFPNYSSELNVNALLLGDSALYLCASSLGRQGSYEQYFGPGTRLTVT.

This chain joins TRBV19 and TRBJ2-7; TRBD1 aligns across 8 bases. Germline V gives CDR1 LNHDA, CDR2 SQIVND (reference sequence). The CDR3 length is 13 residues. V lost 2 bases and J lost 5; bases outside the gene matches: 2. Written as DNA, the CDR3 is TGTGCCAGTAGTATACAGGGGGCCGACGAGCAGTACTTC. Translated, it gives CASSIQGADEQYF.

This chain uses TRBV7-9 with TRBJ2-4, with 9 bases aligning to TRBD1. Germline V gives CDR1 SEHNR, CDR2 FQNEAQ (reference sequence). This CDR3 contains 15 residues. V was pared by 4 bases and J by 1 base, with 2 bases of the junction left unmatched. The CDR3 reads CASSWGTGAKNIQYF. The CDR3 nucleotides are TGTGCCAGCAGCTGGGGGACAGGGGCCAAAAACATTCAGTACTTC.

The chain has TRBV4-1 and TRBJ2-7; TRBD1 matches at 8 bases. The CDR3 is 15 residues long. CDR1 and CDR2 from the germline V gene are MGHRA and YSYEKL. The junction had 6 bases not matched to a gene; V was cut back by 1 base and J by 4 bases. The CDR3 spells CASSQVTTGEYEQYF. The CDR3, as DNA: TGCGCCAGCAGCCAAGTAACGACAGGGGAGTACGAGCAGTACTTC.

The rearrangement uses TRBV28 and TRBJ1-6, with 8 nucleotides matching TRBD1. Per germline, CDR1 MDHEN and CDR2 SYDVKM. V was pared by 4 bases and J by 2 bases, with 13 bases of the junction left unmatched. The CDR3 spans 19 residues. Here the CDR3 DNA reads TGTGCCAGCAGTTCCATTTTGGGGGACAGGATCCCCTATAATTCACCCCTCCACTTT. Its protein is CASSSILGDRIPYNSPLHF.

This chain links TRBV7-3 with TRBJ2-5; D remains ambiguous. Per the germline V gene, CDR1 is SGHTA and CDR2 is FQGTGA. The CDR3 is 14 residues long. V lost 5 bases to trimming and J lost 5 bases, with 15 bases between them. In nucleotides, the CDR3 is TGTGCCAGCAGCGTCTCTGGGAACCGGGAGACCCAGTACTTC. It translates to CASSVSGNRETQYF.

The chain is built from TRBV7-6 and TRBJ1-1; D unclear. From germline, CDR1 is SGHVS and CDR2 FNYEAQ. The germline V and J ends were trimmed by 5 bases and 0 bases, with 7 bases remaining between them. The CDR3 covers 13 residues. In DNA, the CDR3 is TGTGCCAGCAGCGACCCATTGAACACTGAAGCTTTCTTT. This encodes CASSDPLNTEAFF. Drawing the rest from reference TRBV7-6 and TRBJ1-1, the complete variable domain is GAGVSQSPRYKVTKRGQDVALRCDPISGHVSLYWYRQALGQGPEFLTYFNYEAQQDKSGLPNDRFSAERPEGSISTLTIQRTEQRDSAMYRCASSDPLNTEAFFGQGTRLTVV.

In this sample, this clone turned up once. V gene TRBV6-5 combines with J gene TRBJ1-2, with 7 bases fitting TRBD1. V dropped 6 bases and J dropped 4; count of bases not matched to a gene: 5. Germline CDR1 is MNHEY and CDR2 is SVGAGI. This CDR3 is built from 13 residues. The CDR3 DNA is TGTGCCAGCAGCCTCAGGGGGAGCTATGGCTACACCTTC. Its protein is CASSLRGSYGYTF.

This chain joins TRBV4-1 and TRBJ2-6; 7 positions match TRBD1. This CDR3 region has 17 residues. Germline trimming cut 2 bases from V and 0 bases from J; bases unmatched to any gene: 4. Looked up from germline, CDR1 is MGHRA and CDR2 is YSYEKL. DNA of the CDR3: TGCGCCAGCAGCCAACCTACAGGGGACTCTGGGGCCAACGTCCTGACTTTC. It is translated as CASSQPTGDSGANVLTF.

The chain links TRBV4-1 to TRBJ1-3, with D possibly being TRBD1 (6 bases). V was pared by 4 bases and J by 3 bases, with 13 bases between. The germline gives CDR1 MGHRA, CDR2 YSYEKL. The CDR3 has 15 amino acids. The CDR3 DNA follows: TGCGCCAGCAGCCCCCCGGGACACCTTGGAAACACCATATATTTT. This codes for CASSPPGHLGNTIYF.

J is TRBJ2-1 and V is TRBV2; 13 nucleotides line up with TRBD2. There are 14 residues in the CDR3. Losses at the gene ends were 6 bases for V and 9 bases for J; bases not matched to a gene: 5. Germline CDR1 is SNHLY and CDR2 is FYNNEI. The CDR3: CASSTGTSGIEQFF. The DNA for the CDR3 is TGTGCCAGCAGCACCGGGACTAGCGGGATTGAGCAGTTCTTC.